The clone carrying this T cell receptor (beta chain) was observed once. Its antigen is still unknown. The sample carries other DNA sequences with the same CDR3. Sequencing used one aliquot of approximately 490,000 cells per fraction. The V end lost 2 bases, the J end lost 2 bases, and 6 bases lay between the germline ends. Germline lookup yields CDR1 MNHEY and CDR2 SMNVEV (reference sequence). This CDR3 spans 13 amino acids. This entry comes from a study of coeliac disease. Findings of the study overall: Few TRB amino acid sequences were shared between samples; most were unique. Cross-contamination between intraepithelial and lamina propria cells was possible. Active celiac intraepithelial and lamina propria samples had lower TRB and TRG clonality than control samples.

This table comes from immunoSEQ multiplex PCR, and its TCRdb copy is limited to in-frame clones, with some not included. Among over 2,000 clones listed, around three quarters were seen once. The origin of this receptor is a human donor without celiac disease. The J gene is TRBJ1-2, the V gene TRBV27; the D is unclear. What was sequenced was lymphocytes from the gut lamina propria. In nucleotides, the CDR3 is TGTGCCAGCAGTTTAGGCGGAAACTATGGCTACACCTTC. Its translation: CASSLGGNYGYTF.